Listed below are T cell receptor beta chains from one sample, sequenced in a study of blood T cell repertoires in COVID-19. The repertoire was sequenced with immunoSEQ multiplex PCR; TCRdb's copy has only in-frame clones and lacks some. The sample includes hundreds of thousands of clones, 86% of them seen just once. Sequences were obtained from peripheral blood. Receptors originate from a woman younger than 45 with active or convalescent COVID-19. Each CDR3 is given with its conserved first and last residue. D genes are given only for firm matches. Clone size, where shown, is once, few, many, or a class for clones that have expanded.

clone_size	v_call	j_call	d_call	cdr3_aa	cdr3_nt
NA	TRBV6-5	TRBJ2-3	TRBD2	CASRSSGGTDTQYF	TGTGCCAGCAGGTCTAGCGGGGGTACAGATACGCAGTATTTT
NA	TRBV2	TRBJ1-1	TRBD1	CASSGQEINTEAFF	TGTGCCAGCAGCGGACAGGAAATTAACACTGAAGCTTTCTTT
NA	TRBV5-1	TRBJ1-4	NA	CASSPREGEWEKLFF	TGCGCCAGCAGCCCCCGAGAGGGCGAATGGGAAAAACTGTTTTTT
NA	TRBV3-1/TRBV3-2	TRBJ2-7	NA	CASSPPLRAHPEQYF	TGTGCCAGCAGCCCCCCACTCAGGGCGCACCCCGAGCAGTACTTC
NA	TRBV7-2	TRBJ2-1	NA	CASSLGEAAYNEQFF	TGTGCCAGCAGCTTAGGCGAAGCGGCCTACAATGAGCAGTTCTTC
few	TRBV18	TRBJ2-7	NA	CASSPPSSVKDEQYF	TGTGCCAGCTCACCACCGTCTAGCGTTAAGGACGAGCAGTACTTC
NA	TRBV6-5	TRBJ2-7	TRBD1	CASRFRDRGYEQYF	TGTGCCAGCAGATTCCGGGACAGGGGATACGAGCAGTACTTC
NA	TRBV6-5	TRBJ1-2	TRBD1	CASSYSRTGGTYGYTF	TGTGCCAGCAGTTACTCCCGGACAGGGGGCACCTATGGCTACACCTTC
once	TRBV27	TRBJ2-1	TRBD1	CASSLGTGVNEQFF	TGTGCCAGCAGTTTGGGGACAGGGGTGAATGAGCAGTTCTTC
NA	TRBV30	TRBJ2-1	TRBD2	CAWSLVAGSFEQFF	TGTGCCTGGAGTTTGGTAGCGGGATCATTTGAGCAGTTCTTC
NA	TRBV4-2	TRBJ2-3	TRBD2	CASSFPASGGSWDTQYF	TGTGCCAGCAGCTTCCCAGCTAGCGGGGGGTCATGGGATACGCAGTATTTT
NA	TRBV18	TRBJ2-1	TRBD1	CASSRGQGSSYNEQFF	TGTGCCAGCTCACGGGGACAGGGGAGCTCCTACAATGAGCAGTTCTTC
NA	TRBV6-5	TRBJ2-1	NA	CASRSGVGGEQFF	TGTGCCAGCCGCTCTGGGGTCGGAGGTGAGCAGTTCTTC
NA	TRBV2	TRBJ1-1	NA	CATVGDSISSTEAFF	TGTGCCACCGTTGGGGACTCAATATCGAGCACTGAAGCTTTCTTT
NA	TRBV18	TRBJ1-6	NA	CASSSRRENNSPLHF	TGTGCCAGCTCATCGAGACGGGAGAATAATTCACCCCTCCACTTT
once	TRBV5-1	TRBJ1-4	NA	CASSPDPIGATNEKLFF	TGCGCCAGCAGCCCAGACCCTATCGGGGCAACTAATGAAAAACTGTTTTTT
NA	TRBV15	TRBJ2-7	NA	CATSNHPDEQYF	TGTGCCACCAGCAACCACCCGGACGAGCAGTACTTC
NA	TRBV6-4	TRBJ2-3	TRBD2	CASSGDGAGEVGTQYF	TGTGCCAGCAGTGGGGACGGGGCGGGAGAAGTCGGTACGCAGTATTTT
NA	TRBV4-1	TRBJ2-7	NA	CASSQGTGRTYEQYF	TGCGCCAGCAGCCAAGGTACAGGGCGAACCTACGAGCAGTACTTC
NA	TRBV27	TRBJ1-1	TRBD1	CAVSPGTGSTEAFF	TGTGCCGTATCCCCCGGGACAGGGAGCACTGAAGCTTTCTTT
NA	TRBV5-1	TRBJ1-1	NA	CASSLSGTEAFF	TGCGCCAGCAGCTTGTCGGGCACTGAAGCTTTCTTT
NA	TRBV14	TRBJ1-1	NA	CASSQGKVTNLDTEAFF	TGTGCCAGCAGCCAAGGGAAGGTTACCAACCTAGACACTGAAGCTTTCTTT
NA	TRBV30	TRBJ1-6	NA	CAWSPQYSPLHF	TGTGCCTGGAGTCCACAATATTCACCCCTCCACTTT
once	TRBV4-1	TRBJ1-4	NA	CASSQKEGVRIEKLFF	TGCGCCAGCAGCCAGAAAGAAGGGGTTAGGATTGAAAAACTGTTTTTT
many	TRBV29-1	TRBJ2-1	NA	CSGETLGNEQFF	TGCAGCGGAGAGACCCTAGGCAATGAGCAGTTCTTC
NA	TRBV14	TRBJ2-7	NA	CASSQDLGGNYEQYF	TGTGCCAGCAGCCAAGATCTTGGAGGTAACTACGAGCAGTACTTC
NA	TRBV7-2	TRBJ2-5	TRBD2	CASSHRTLAGLQETQYF	TGTGCCAGCAGCCACCGGACTTTAGCGGGGTTACAAGAGACCCAGTACTTC